These T cell receptor beta chains were read from a single sample in a study of control samples from healthy donors and cancer patients. Clones were read by immunoSEQ multiplex PCR, and TCRdb kept only the in-frame ones, dropping some. The data contain about 69,000 clones, 75% to 90% of them singletons. Sequencing was done on a sample of PBMCs. These TCRs come from a woman aged 45 to 65 with lung cancer. The CDR3 runs from the conserved cysteine through the conserved F or W. A D gene is named only where the DNA matches it firmly. Clone size is not always given. Where it is, it says once, few, many or a class for expanded clones.

d_call,j_call,v_call,clone_size,cdr3_aa,cdr3_nt
-,TRBJ2-3,TRBV6-1,-,CASSEGAGVVSTDTQYF,TGTGCCAGCAGTGAAGGGGCAGGGGTGGTGAGCACAGATACGCAGTATTTT
TRBD1,TRBJ2-1,TRBV2,once,CASRGQRIYNEQFF,TGTGCCAGCAGGGGACAGCGAATCTACAATGAGCAGTTCTTC
-,TRBJ1-3,TRBV5-6,-,CASSLAVTGNTIYF,TGTGCCAGCAGCTTGGCAGTCACTGGAAACACCATATATTTT
-,TRBJ1-5,TRBV7-3,-,CASSPKRGDAVYSNQPQHF,TGTGCCAGCAGCCCCAAGCGGGGTGACGCAGTCTATAGCAATCAGCCCCAGCATTTT
-,TRBJ1-5,TRBV6-1,-,CASSELPSGGGRVQPQHF,TGTGCCAGCAGTGAACTCCCTTCTGGAGGGGGACGGGTTCAGCCCCAGCATTTT
TRBD1,TRBJ1-2,TRBV5-4,-,CASSSTGTGGFGYTF,TGTGCCAGCAGCTCGACCGGGACAGGGGGCTTTGGCTACACCTTC
TRBD1,TRBJ1-2,TRBV18,-,CASSLTQGDAFYGYTF,TGTGCCAGCTCACTTACACAGGGGGATGCATTCTATGGCTACACCTTC
-,TRBJ2-7,TRBV6-2/TRBV6-3,-,CASSYPPPGTSYEQYF,TGTGCCAGCAGTTACCCTCCCCCGGGAACGTCCTACGAGCAGTACTTC
-,TRBJ1-2,TRBV7-2,-,CASSAAGTYGYTF,TGTGCCAGCAGCGCCGCAGGGACCTATGGCTACACCTTC
-,TRBJ1-5,TRBV2,-,CASSINMGNSNQPQHF,TGTGCCAGCAGTATTAATATGGGTAACAGCAATCAGCCCCAGCATTTT
TRBD1,TRBJ1-5,TRBV25-1,-,CASSVGQGGQPQHF,TGTGCCAGCAGTGTTGGACAGGGCGGGCAGCCCCAGCATTTT
TRBD1,TRBJ2-7,TRBV6-5,-,CASRRTGENEQYF,TGTGCCAGCAGACGGACAGGGGAGAACGAGCAGTACTTC
-,TRBJ1-1,TRBV30,-,CAWISGHDTEAFF,TGTGCCTGGATATCCGGACATGACACTGAAGCTTTCTTT
-,TRBJ1-1,TRBV18,-,CASSPRPGGMNTEAFF,TGTGCCAGCTCACCACGCCCCGGGGGAATGAACACTGAAGCTTTCTTT
TRBD1,TRBJ2-5,TRBV6-5,-,CASSAGTGKETQYF,TGTGCCAGCAGCGCCGGGACAGGGAAGGAGACCCAGTACTTC
-,TRBJ1-1,TRBV7-9,few,CASSLVNMNTEAFF,TGTGCCAGCAGCTTGGTTAACATGAACACTGAAGCTTTCTTT
-,TRBJ1-1,TRBV19,-,CASSIPRPEAFF,TGTGCCAGTAGTATTCCCCGCCCTGAAGCTTTCTTT
-,TRBJ2-1,TRBV27,-,CASSDRVLTYNEQFF,TGTGCCAGCAGTGACCGAGTTCTCACCTACAATGAGCAGTTCTTC
-,TRBJ1-1,TRBV19,-,CASSIQVNTEAFF,TGTGCCAGTAGTATTCAGGTGAACACTGAAGCTTTCTTT
-,TRBJ1-1,TRBV15,-,CATSRGTEAFF,TGTGCCACCAGCAGAGGGACTGAAGCTTTCTTT
TRBD2,TRBJ2-7,TRBV13,-,CASSSIAGLEQYF,TGTGCCAGCAGCTCCATAGCGGGGCTTGAGCAGTACTTC
-,TRBJ1-1,TRBV29-1,-,CSVGGYSLNTEAFF,TGCAGCGTTGGGGGCTACTCCCTGAACACTGAAGCTTTCTTT
TRBD2,TRBJ2-3,TRBV5-4,-,CASSLRAGGPSDTQYF,TGTGCCAGCAGCTTGCGAGCGGGGGGCCCCAGTGATACGCAGTATTTT
-,TRBJ1-1,TRBV19,once,CASRDQPSVGGEAFF,TGTGCCAGTAGAGATCAACCCTCCGTTGGGGGTGAAGCTTTCTTT
-,TRBJ2-7,TRBV5-5,once,CASIRNAGTANYEQYF,TGTGCCAGCATCCGAAACGCCGGGACCGCTAATTACGAGCAGTACTTC
-,TRBJ2-7,TRBV7-9,-,CASSFPTGLSYEQYF,TGTGCCAGCAGCTTCCCGACGGGACTCTCCTACGAGCAGTACTTC
-,TRBJ1-6,TRBV14,-,CASSQDTLWGSPLHF,TGTGCCAGCAGCCAAGATACCCTGTGGGGTTCACCCCTCCACTTT
TRBD1,TRBJ1-1,TRBV3-1/TRBV3-2,few,CASSQADRGPQAFF,TGTGCCAGCAGCCAAGCCGACAGGGGCCCTCAGGCTTTCTTT
TRBD1,TRBJ1-1,TRBV28,-,CASSLYRGLPNTEAFF,TGTGCCAGCAGTTTATACAGGGGGCTACCGAACACTGAAGCTTTCTTT
-,TRBJ1-2,TRBV19,-,CASSRDSNYGYTF,TGTGCCAGTAGTAGGGACTCCAACTATGGCTACACCTTC
-,TRBJ1-4,TRBV9,few,CASSHQVGTNEKLFF,TGTGCCAGCAGCCACCAGGTGGGGACTAATGAAAAACTGTTTTTT
-,TRBJ1-2,TRBV19,-,CASTTLANYGYTF,TGTGCCAGTACGACGTTAGCTAACTATGGCTACACCTTC
-,TRBJ1-3,TRBV5-1,-,CASSLSYSGNTIYF,TGCGCCAGCAGCTTGAGTTACTCTGGAAACACCATATATTTT
-,TRBJ1-3,TRBV5-6,-,CASSFNGGNTIYF,TGTGCCAGCAGCTTTAACGGAGGAAACACCATATATTTT
TRBD1,TRBJ2-7,TRBV14,-,CASSARDSSYEQYF,TGTGCCAGCAGCGCCCGGGACAGCTCCTACGAGCAGTACTTC
-,TRBJ2-5,TRBV3-1/TRBV3-2,-,CASSQVTRMETQYF,TGTGCCAGCAGCCAAGTGACTAGGATGGAGACCCAGTACTTC
-,TRBJ1-1,TRBV29-1,-,CSVEGQTNTEAFF,TGCAGCGTTGAAGGACAGACGAACACTGAAGCTTTCTTT
-,TRBJ2-5,TRBV14,once,CASSPVETPGETQYF,TGTGCCAGCAGCCCTGTCGAAACCCCGGGGGAGACCCAGTACTTC
-,TRBJ2-5,TRBV6-5,-,CASSYSIGLQETQYF,TGTGCCAGCAGTTACTCGATTGGACTTCAAGAGACCCAGTACTTC